Reported below is one T cell receptor beta chain. This may be a read error, as it is one base from a much larger clone. No cell sorting was done before RNA was extracted from the tissue. The library came from three nested PCR rounds adapted from ARM-PCR protocols. TCRdb re-analysed the multiplex PCR reads in MiXCR, keeping a single row per CDR3 protein. This table has approximately 86,000 distinct CDR3 sequences, about two thirds appearing once. The data originate from a study of tumor and adjacent non-tumor tissue in lung cancer. About the study: Patients were aged roughly 30 to 76, about ten men and about five women, stage I to III. Some 3.9 million productive TCRbeta reads were obtained per sample on average.

The CDR3 spans 13 residues. Per the germline V gene, CDR1 is MDHEN and CDR2 is SYDVKM. The sample consisted of lung tumor tissue. The receptor's source is a woman in her forties with non-small cell lung cancer. The gene calls are TRBV28 and TRBJ2-3, with 7 bases lining up with TRBD1. In nucleotides, the CDR3 is TGTGCCAGCAGCGACAGGGTCACAGATACGCGGTATTTT. This codes for CASSDRVTDTRYF.